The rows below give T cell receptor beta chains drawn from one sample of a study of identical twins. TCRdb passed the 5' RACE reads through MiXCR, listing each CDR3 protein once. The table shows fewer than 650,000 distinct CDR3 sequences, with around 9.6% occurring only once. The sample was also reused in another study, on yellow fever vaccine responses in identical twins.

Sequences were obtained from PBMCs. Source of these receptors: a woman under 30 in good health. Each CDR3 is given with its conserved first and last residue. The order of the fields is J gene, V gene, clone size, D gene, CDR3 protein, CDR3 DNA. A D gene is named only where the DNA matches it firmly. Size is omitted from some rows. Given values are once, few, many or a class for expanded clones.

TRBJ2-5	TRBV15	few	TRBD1	CATSRDPSRGETQYF	TGTGCCACCAGCAGAGATCCGAGCAGGGGGGAGACCCAGTACTTC
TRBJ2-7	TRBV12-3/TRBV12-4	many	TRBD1	CASSLDREIYYEQYF	TGTGCCAGCAGTTTGGACAGGGAGATCTACTACGAGCAGTACTTC
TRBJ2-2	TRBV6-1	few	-	CASTGQESTGELFF	TGTGCCAGCACGGGTCAGGAGTCCACCGGGGAGCTGTTTTTT
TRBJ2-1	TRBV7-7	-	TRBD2	CASSLKTSGYNEQFF	TGTGCTAGCAGCTTAAAGACTAGCGGATACAATGAGCAGTTCTTC
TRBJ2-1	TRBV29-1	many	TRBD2	CSVELAGARAEQFF	TGCAGCGTTGAGCTAGCGGGAGCCCGGGCTGAGCAGTTCTTC
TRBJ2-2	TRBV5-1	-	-	CASSSGEVTGELFF	TGCGCCAGCAGCTCGGGAGAGGTCACCGGGGAGCTGTTTTTT
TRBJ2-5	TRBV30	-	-	CAQGFEETQYF	TGTGCCCAGGGATTCGAAGAGACCCAGTACTTC
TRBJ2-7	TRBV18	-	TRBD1	CASSPPSGQGHYEQYF	TGTGCCAGCTCACCACCTTCGGGACAGGGCCACTACGAGCAGTACTTC
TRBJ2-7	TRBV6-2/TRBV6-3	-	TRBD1	CASRQGRAYEQYF	TGTGCCAGTAGACAGGGTAGAGCTTACGAGCAGTACTTC
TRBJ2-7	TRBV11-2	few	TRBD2	CASSAQTSGSSVFHEQYF	TGTGCCAGCAGCGCCCAGACTAGCGGGAGTTCTGTTTTCCACGAGCAGTACTTC
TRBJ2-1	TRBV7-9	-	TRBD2	CASSKTSDNEQFF	TGTGCCAGCAGCAAAACTAGCGACAATGAGCAGTTCTTC
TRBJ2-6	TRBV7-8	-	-	CASSSYDTGANVLTF	TGTGCCAGCAGCTCCTATGATACTGGGGCCAACGTCCTGACTTTC
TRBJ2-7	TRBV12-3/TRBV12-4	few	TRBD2	CASSFWELAGVGEQYF	TGTGCCAGCAGTTTTTGGGAACTAGCGGGAGTGGGAGAGCAGTACTTC
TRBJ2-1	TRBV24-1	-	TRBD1	CATSDPGTGRYNEQFF	TGTGCCACCAGTGATCCCGGGACAGGGCGATACAATGAGCAGTTCTTC
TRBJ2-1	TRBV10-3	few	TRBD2	CAILADYLNEQFF	TGTGCCATTCTAGCGGATTACCTCAATGAGCAGTTCTTC
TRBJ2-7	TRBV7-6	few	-	CASSSENGMSSYEQYF	TGTGCCAGCAGCTCAGAAAATGGGATGAGCTCCTACGAGCAGTACTTC
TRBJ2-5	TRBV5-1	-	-	CASSWMGQYQETQYF	TGCGCCAGCAGCTGGATGGGGCAGTACCAAGAGACCCAGTACTTC
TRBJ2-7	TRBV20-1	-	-	CSADHQADKAYEQYF	TGCAGTGCCGACCATCAGGCCGATAAGGCCTACGAGCAGTACTTC
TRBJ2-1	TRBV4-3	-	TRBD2	CASSQEGAVAGDYEQFF	TGCGCCAGCAGCCAAGAGGGAGCAGTAGCGGGAGACTATGAGCAGTTCTTC
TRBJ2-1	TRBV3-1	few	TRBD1	CASRTGGYNEQFF	TGTGCCAGCAGGACAGGGGGCTACAATGAGCAGTTCTTC
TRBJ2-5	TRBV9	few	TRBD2	CASNAGTSGSETQYF	TGTGCCAGCAACGCCGGGACTAGCGGGAGTGAGACCCAGTACTTC
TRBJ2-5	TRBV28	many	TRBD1	CATRQGGLSETQYF	TGTGCCACACGACAGGGTGGGCTTTCCGAGACCCAGTACTTC
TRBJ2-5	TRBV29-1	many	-	CSVLRTLQETQYF	TGCAGCGTTCTCAGGACATTACAAGAGACCCAGTACTTC
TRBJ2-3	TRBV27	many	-	CASNRGGLSGDTQYF	TGTGCCAGCAATCGGGGAGGCCTGTCCGGGGATACGCAGTATTTT
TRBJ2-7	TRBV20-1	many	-	CSASRRAYEQYF	TGCAGTGCTAGTCGTAGGGCCTACGAGCAGTACTTC
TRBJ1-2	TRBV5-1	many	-	CASSLDHLGYTF	TGCGCCAGCAGCTTGGACCACCTTGGCTACACCTTC
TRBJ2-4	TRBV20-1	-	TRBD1	CRTGQGNIQYF	TGCAGGACGGGACAGGGCAACATTCAGTACTTC
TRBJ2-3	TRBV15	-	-	CATRNPVAGTDTQYF	TGTGCCACCAGAAACCCCGTGGCCGGCACAGATACGCAGTATTTT
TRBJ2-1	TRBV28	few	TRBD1	CASSMERDRTDNEQFF	TGTGCCAGCAGTATGGAACGGGACAGAACAGACAATGAGCAGTTCTTC
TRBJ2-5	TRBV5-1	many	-	CASSLNAGSQETQYF	TGCGCCAGCAGCTTGAACGCGGGGTCCCAAGAGACCCAGTACTTC
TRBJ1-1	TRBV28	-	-	CASSFPPAGEAFF	TGTGCCAGCAGTTTCCCTCCTGCGGGTGAAGCTTTCTTT
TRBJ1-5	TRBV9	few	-	CASSVDGRNQPQHF	TGTGCCAGCAGCGTAGACGGCCGCAATCAGCCCCAGCATTTT
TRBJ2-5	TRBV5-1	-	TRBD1	CASSSENPDRPTETQYF	TGCGCCAGCAGCTCCGAGAACCCGGACAGGCCAACAGAGACCCAGTACTTC
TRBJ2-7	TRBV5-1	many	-	CASSLRVTYEQYF	TGCGCCAGCAGCTTGAGGGTAACCTACGAGCAGTACTTC
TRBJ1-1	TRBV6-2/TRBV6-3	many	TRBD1	CASSPRAGGLTEAFF	TGTGCCAGCAGTCCCCGAGCAGGGGGGTTGACTGAAGCTTTCTTT
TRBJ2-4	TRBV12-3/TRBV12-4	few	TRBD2	CASSRGSSGLLDIQYF	TGTGCCAGCAGTAGGGGGTCTAGCGGGCTTTTGGACATTCAGTACTTC
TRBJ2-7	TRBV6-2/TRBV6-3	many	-	CASRRVDEQYF	TGTGCCAGCCGGCGGGTCGACGAGCAGTACTTC
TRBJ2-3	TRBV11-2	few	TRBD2	CASSPALSTSGRTDTQYF	TGTGCCAGCAGCCCCGCCCTCTCCACTAGCGGGAGAACAGATACGCAGTATTTT
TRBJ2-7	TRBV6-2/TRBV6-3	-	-	CASSYPRSTSSYEQYF	TGTGCCAGCAGTTACCCTCGGTCCACCAGCTCCTACGAGCAGTACTTC
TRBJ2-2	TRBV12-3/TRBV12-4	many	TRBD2	CASRPLTSGTNTGELFF	TGTGCCAGCAGGCCTCTGACTAGCGGGACCAACACCGGGGAGCTGTTTTTT
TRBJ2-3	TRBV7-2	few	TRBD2	CASREEVSGRGEDTQYF	TGTGCCAGCAGGGAAGAAGTTAGCGGGAGAGGGGAGGATACGCAGTATTTT
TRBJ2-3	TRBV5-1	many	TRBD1	CASQSHRGILDTQYF	TGCGCCAGCCAATCACACAGGGGTATTTTGGATACGCAGTATTTT
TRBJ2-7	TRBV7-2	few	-	CASSSIREQYF	TGTGCCAGCAGCAGCATTCGCGAGCAGTACTTC
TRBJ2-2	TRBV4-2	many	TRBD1	CASSQIDRGATGELFF	TGTGCCAGCAGCCAAATCGACAGGGGAGCAACCGGGGAGCTGTTTTTT
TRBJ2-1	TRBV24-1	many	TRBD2	CATSDPYLIAGLIF	TGTGCCACCAGTGATCCATACCTGATAGCGGGATTAATCTTC
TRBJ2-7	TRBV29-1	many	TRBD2	CSVATGTSSYEQYF	TGCAGCGTCGCCACCGGGACTAGTTCCTACGAGCAGTACTTC
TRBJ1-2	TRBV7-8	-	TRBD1	CASSSGQGDSGYTF	TGTGCCAGCAGCTCGGGACAGGGGGACTCTGGCTACACCTTC
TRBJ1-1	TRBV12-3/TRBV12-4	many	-	CASSFLNTEAFF	TGTGCCAGCAGTTTTTTGAACACTGAAGCTTTCTTT
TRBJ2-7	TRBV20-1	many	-	CSAEDPSEQYF	TGCAGTGCTGAGGACCCTAGCGAGCAGTACTTC
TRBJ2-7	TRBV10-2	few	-	CASRTEDYEQYF	TGCGCCAGTCGGACGGAGGACTACGAGCAGTACTTC
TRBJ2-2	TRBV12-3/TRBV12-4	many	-	CASIKAGELFF	TGTGCCAGCATCAAGGCCGGGGAGCTGTTTTTT
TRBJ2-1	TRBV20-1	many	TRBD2	CSALAMGGAYNEQFF	TGCAGTGCGCTAGCTATGGGGGGGGCCTACAATGAGCAGTTCTTC
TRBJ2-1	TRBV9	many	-	CASSVGKSERPSYNEQFF	TGTGCCAGCAGCGTAGGGAAGTCCGAGCGCCCGTCCTACAATGAGCAGTTCTTC
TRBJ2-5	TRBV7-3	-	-	CASSRGAELYQETQYF	TGTGCCAGCAGCCGGGGGGCGGAACTTTACCAAGAGACCCAGTACTTC
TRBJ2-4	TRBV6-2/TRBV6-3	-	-	CASSYSRRDGNIQYF	TGTGCCAGCAGTTACTCGAGGCGGGACGGAAACATTCAGTACTTC
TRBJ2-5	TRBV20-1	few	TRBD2	CSAVDTRGTSGRSRETQYF	TGCAGTGCTGTCGACACACGCGGTACTAGCGGGAGATCCCGGGAGACCCAGTACTTC
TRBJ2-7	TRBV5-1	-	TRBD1	CASSLGQGVEQYF	TGCGCCAGCAGCCTGGGACAGGGAGTAGAGCAGTACTTC
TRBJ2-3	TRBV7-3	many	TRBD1	CASSSTGETAQYF	TGTGCCAGCAGCTCAACAGGGGAAACGGCGCAGTATTTT
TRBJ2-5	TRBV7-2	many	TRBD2	CASSETSVPTSQYF	TGTGCCAGCAGCGAGACTAGCGTCCCCACCTCGCAGTACTTC